This entry features one T cell receptor beta chain sequence. Its antigen is undetermined. This sample is drawn from a study of a mutant IDH1 vaccine in newly diagnosed glioma. Time point defined: week 23, last vaccination. Every vaccination contained 300 ug of the mutant IDH1 20-mer peptide and was paired with topical imiquimod. With 2 bases removed from V and 7 bases from J, the gap between germline ends came to 18 bases. The CDR3 extends over 15 amino acids. Looked up from germline, CDR1 is SGHNT and CDR2 is YYREEE (reference sequence). Profiled with immunoSEQ multiplex PCR; TCRdb holds only in-frame clones, not every one. The sample carries roughly 38,000 clones, around 79% recorded once.

The clonotype originates from a woman in her thirties or forties with glioma. Some clones in this sample may be carry-over from other donors' samples. This material consisted of PBMCs, taken from a glioma patient whose treatment included an IDH1 peptide vaccine. The chain is built from TRBV5-4 and TRBJ2-5, with D possibly matching TRBD2 (5 bases). CDR3 amino acids: CASSFGDSSVGTQYF. CDR3 in DNA: TGTGCCAGCAGCTTCGGGGATTCTTCCGTGGGGACCCAGTACTTC.